These T cell receptor beta chains were read from a single sample in a study of shared clonotypes between healthy human individuals. Here immunoSEQ multiplex PCR was the method, and the copy in TCRdb shows in-frame clones only, minus some. The sample lists about 2.1 million clones; roughly 95% were seen once. The sequenced sample consisted of naive CD8+ T cells from PBMCs. The receptors here all came from a young man in good health. Some clones in this sample may be carry-over from other donors' samples. The CDR3 runs from the conserved cysteine through the conserved F or W. Fields, in order: V gene, D gene, CDR3 protein. The D gene is left open where the match is weak.

v_call: TRBV6-5
d_call: TRBD1
cdr3_aa: CASSPGTVSYEQYF

v_call: TRBV28
d_call: .
cdr3_aa: CASSSEGTEFPFNEQFF

v_call: TRBV4-3
d_call: .
cdr3_aa: CASSRNTLIRAPVESGYTF

v_call: TRBV7-2
d_call: .
cdr3_aa: CASSLAGTSGNTIYF

v_call: TRBV7-9
d_call: TRBD1
cdr3_aa: CASSSRGSQGVEETQYF

v_call: TRBV4-1
d_call: TRBD2
cdr3_aa: CASSQDAAGGNHYNEQFF

v_call: TRBV5-4
d_call: TRBD1
cdr3_aa: CASSPGTGRETQYF

v_call: TRBV27
d_call: TRBD1
cdr3_aa: CASSPTGEGTDTQYF

v_call: TRBV27
d_call: TRBD2
cdr3_aa: CASTLRGGLAGEEQYF

v_call: TRBV27
d_call: .
cdr3_aa: CASRHGGQPQHF

v_call: TRBV2
d_call: .
cdr3_aa: CASRVGTADQETQYF

v_call: TRBV11-2
d_call: TRBD1
cdr3_aa: CASRVQGAMNTEAFF

v_call: TRBV6-5
d_call: TRBD2
cdr3_aa: CASTSTGTSGYEQYF

v_call: TRBV4-1
d_call: .
cdr3_aa: CASSQAGWYEQFF

v_call: TRBV19
d_call: .
cdr3_aa: CASSLYGEPQHF

v_call: TRBV28
d_call: .
cdr3_aa: CASSYGGVSGGELFF

v_call: TRBV7-8
d_call: TRBD1
cdr3_aa: CASSRYRGQGETQYF

v_call: TRBV7-9
d_call: .
cdr3_aa: CASSLGYNEKLFF

v_call: TRBV7-2
d_call: .
cdr3_aa: CASNKARTNYGYTF

v_call: TRBV4-1
d_call: .
cdr3_aa: CASSQEYGGEQYF

v_call: TRBV27
d_call: TRBD1
cdr3_aa: CASSTRDRVSYEQYF

v_call: TRBV27
d_call: TRBD1
cdr3_aa: CASRSTGQGNTEAFF

v_call: TRBV5-8
d_call: .
cdr3_aa: CASSFLGEQETQYF

v_call: TRBV7-9
d_call: .
cdr3_aa: CASSRRDSGHIQYF

v_call: TRBV30
d_call: .
cdr3_aa: CAWSVPGNTEAFF

v_call: TRBV19
d_call: .
cdr3_aa: CASSTVMSGGTEAFF

v_call: TRBV28
d_call: TRBD2
cdr3_aa: CASSLSYPRLAGADNEQFF

v_call: TRBV27
d_call: TRBD2
cdr3_aa: CASSLRGRGETQYF

v_call: TRBV5-4
d_call: TRBD1
cdr3_aa: CASSRTGQGFPNEQFF

v_call: TRBV7-9
d_call: TRBD2
cdr3_aa: CASSSPSGGSLREQYF

v_call: TRBV19
d_call: .
cdr3_aa: CASRDGERPDTQYF

v_call: TRBV19
d_call: .
cdr3_aa: CASRVGFEKLFF

v_call: TRBV7-9
d_call: .
cdr3_aa: CASSRDIYEQYF

v_call: TRBV5-8
d_call: .
cdr3_aa: CASSFKSTEAFF

v_call: TRBV6-1
d_call: .
cdr3_aa: CASSRPPFRTQYF

v_call: TRBV30
d_call: TRBD2
cdr3_aa: CAWTPLAGGPYEQYF

v_call: TRBV7-8
d_call: TRBD1
cdr3_aa: CAAQGLDRALVRNTEAFF

v_call: TRBV6-1
d_call: .
cdr3_aa: CASRDSSAKNIQYF

v_call: TRBV5-6
d_call: TRBD1
cdr3_aa: CASSLGQGKMGYTF

v_call: TRBV2
d_call: .
cdr3_aa: CASSEGARTVEETQYF

v_call: TRBV30
d_call: TRBD2
cdr3_aa: CAWSAASGMVYEQYF